The T cell receptor beta chain under discussion was sequenced for a study of somatic mutations in cytotoxic T cells in rheumatoid arthritis. The wider study: Sorting by flow gave nearly 100% purity for some V beta antibody-stained T-cell populations, including V beta1+ cells sequenced for TCRB. Broader study findings: Among rheumatoid arthritis patients, TRBV07 appeared slightly underrepresented, and this finding was left without any adjustment for multiple comparisons.

The method was immunoSEQ multiplex PCR; TCRdb's version includes in-frame clones alone and lacks a portion of them. The sample gives over 10,000 clones, less than 85% of which show up once; around a tenth is in the top ten. Trimming cost V 3 bases and J 0 bases; bases outside gene matches: 8. The CDR3 totals 17 residues. Germline-derived CDR1 and CDR2 are LNHNV and YYDKDF (reference sequence). About this clone: The antigen is not known.

V is TRBV15 and J is TRBJ1-5; TRBD1 aligns across 7 bases. The origin of this receptor is a woman aged 35 to 49 in good health. The sequenced sample consisted of CD8+ T cells sorted from blood. DNA of the CDR3: TGTGCCACCAGCAGTGGACAGGAATTTAATAGCAATCAGCCCCAGCATTTT. It yields the protein CATSSGQEFNSNQPQHF.